A single sample is the source of the 17 T cell receptor beta chains below, sequenced in a study of shared clonotypes between healthy human individuals. The table came from immunoSEQ multiplex PCR; TCRdb's copy has only in-frame clones and leaves some out. Of 950,000 to 1,200,000 clones listed, about 72% are singletons. The sequenced material came from memory CD4+ T cells from PBMCs. The subset was: CD45RA-negative fraction. All receptors derive from a man aged 18 to 30 in good health. Some clones in this sample may be carry-over from other donors' samples.

Worth noting for this clone: The same CDR3 also results from other DNA sequences found in this sample. This chain joins TRBV7-2 and TRBJ2-7, with D perhaps matching TRBD1 (5 bases). CDR3 length: 15 residues. V was shortened by 2 bases and J by 1 base, with 12 bases between the two germline ends. Germline loops: CDR1 SGHTA, CDR2 FQGNSA. In DNA form, the CDR3 reads TGTGCCAGCAGCTTATCCAGGGTAGAGTCCTACGAGCAGTACTTC. Amino acids: CASSLSRVESYEQYF.

The CDR3: CASSLIRASGLNEQFF. CDR3 in DNA: TGTGCCAGCAGCCTCATAAGGGCTAGCGGGTTAAACGAGCAGTTCTTC. This chain links TRBV7-2 with TRBJ2-1; TRBD2 agrees at 8 bases. The CDR3 covers 16 residues. Losses at the gene ends were 5 bases for V and 10 bases for J; bases not matched to a gene: 16. Germline values: CDR1 SGHTA, CDR2 FQGNSA.

This clone showed up many times. Other nucleotide sequences in the sample specify the same CDR3. This chain uses TRBV6-5 with TRBJ2-5; TRBD2 might be the D (5 bases). Trimming took 0 bases from V and 2 from J, leaving 10 bases between them. The CDR3 covers 15 residues. The germline V gene has CDR1 MNHEY and CDR2 SVGAGI. The CDR3 DNA sequence: TGTGCCAGCAGTTACTCGGAGGCAGGACAAGAGACCCAGTACTTC. The encoded protein is CASSYSEAGQETQYF.

V and J are TRBV2 and TRBJ2-2, with 7 bases that match TRBD2. CDR1 SNHLY and CDR2 FYNNEI come from the germline V gene. The CDR3 is 15 amino acids. Unmatched junction bases numbered 15, after V lost 10 bases and J lost 7 bases. The CDR3 spells CATRGMGGPIGELFF. CDR3 nucleotides: TGTGCCACAAGAGGGATGGGAGGGCCAATCGGGGAGCTGTTTTTT.

The genes are TRBV5-4 and TRBJ2-3; D is ambiguous. With 6 bases removed from V and 0 bases from J, the gap between germline ends came to 14 bases. The CDR3 runs 15 residues. Germline loops: CDR1 SGHNT, CDR2 YYREEE (reference sequence). The CDR3: CASTKLVGSTDTQYF. Here the CDR3 DNA reads TGTGCCAGCACCAAGCTTGTGGGCAGCACAGATACGCAGTATTTT.

This clone turned up a few times. This chain uses TRBV2 with TRBJ2-7; D tentatively fits TRBD1 or TRBD2 (5 bases each). Looked up from germline, CDR1 is SNHLY and CDR2 is FYNNEI. The ends were cut back, 6 bases at V and 3 bases at J, with 18 bases in the middle. The CDR3 is 15 residues long. The CDR3 nucleotides are TGTGCCAGCAGGAGGGACCGGGCAGACCACTACGAGCAGTACTTC. Translating it yields CASRRDRADHYEQYF.

This rearrangement joins TRBV6-5 to TRBJ2-2, with D uncertain. The CDR3 runs to 15 residues. CDR1 MNHEY and CDR2 SVGAGI come from the germline V gene. V was cut by 5 bases and J by 3 bases, with 13 bases left in between. The CDR3 region has the DNA TGTGCCAGCAGTCCCCTTAGATCGTACACCGGGGAGCTGTTTTTT. Translation: CASSPLRSYTGELFF.

The chain recombines TRBV4-3 with TRBJ2-1, with 7 bases lining up with TRBD2. The trim removed 3 bases at V and 5 bases at J, leaving 19 bases unmatched. This CDR3 has 19 residues. Germline loops: CDR1 LGHNA, CDR2 YSLEER. The CDR3 sequence: CASSQYRSPFAGEDNEQFF. The CDR3 bases are TGCGCCAGCAGCCAGTACCGTTCCCCTTTTGCGGGAGAGGACAATGAGCAGTTCTTC.

The chain is built from TRBV15 and TRBJ2-5; a possible D gene is TRBD2 (5 bases). V shed 9 bases and J shed 5 bases, with 22 bases lying between them. CDR3 size: 15 residues. Germline V gives CDR1 LNHNV, CDR2 YYDKDF (reference sequence). CDR3 amino acids: CATEKRRGSVETQYF. The CDR3 DNA reads TGTGCCACGGAGAAGCGGAGAGGGTCTGTCGAGACCCAGTACTTC.

The chain links TRBV5-1 to TRBJ2-3, with D tentatively TRBD2 (6 bases). Deletions cut 4 bases from V and 13 bases from J, with 19 bases between. This CDR3 is built from 13 residues. Germline loops: CDR1 SGHRS, CDR2 YFSETQ. The CDR3 is CASSLGALASEYF. The CDR3, as DNA: TGCGCCAGCAGCCTCGGAGCACTAGCATCAGAGTATTTT.

The chain couples TRBV11-2 to TRBJ2-7, with 8 bases identical to TRBD2. Germline V gene sequence: CDR1 SGHAT, CDR2 FQNNGV. J gave up 3 bases and V 5 bases, and 9 bases lay outside the gene matches. The CDR3 spans 15 residues. The CDR3 region has the DNA TGTGCCAGCAGCCTCAGACTTCTAGCGGGCTACGAGCAGTACTTC. Translation gives CASSLRLLAGYEQYF.

V and J are TRBV27 and TRBJ2-7; no clear D gene. Trimming shortened V by 4 bases and J by 7 bases, and 11 bases separated the two germline ends. Germline CDR1 reads MNHEY; CDR2 reads SMNVEV (reference sequence). The CDR3 runs to 12 residues. CDR3 amino acids: CASSSTLGEQYF. The CDR3 DNA is TGTGCCAGCAGTTCCACGCTCGGAGAGCAGTACTTC.

The chain employs TRBV28 and TRBJ1-2, with D possibly being TRBD1 (6 bases). V shed 6 bases and J shed 8 bases, with 16 bases lying between them. The CDR3 consists of 13 residues. Looked up from germline, CDR1 is MDHEN and CDR2 is SYDVKM. The CDR3 DNA reads TGTGCCAGCAGCGCCCCCGTGGGGGCCGGCTACACCTTC. Its translation is CASSAPVGAGYTF.

The chain carries TRBV27 and TRBJ2-5; tentatively, D is TRBD2 (5 bases). The DNA end is more similar to TRBJ2-7, so the J call may be wrong. The germline V gene encodes CDR1 MNHEY and CDR2 SMNVEV (reference sequence). This CDR3 comprises 14 residues. For the CDR3, the DNA is TGTGCCAGCAGTTTACTCGGGAAGGAGTACGAGCAGTACTTC. Amino acid sequence: CASSLLGKEYEQYF.

This clone was seen just once. This sequence joins TRBV7-9 and TRBJ1-2, with D perhaps matching TRBD1 (6 bases). The length of the CDR3 is 13 residues. The germline V gene encodes CDR1 SEHNR and CDR2 FQNEAQ (reference sequence). V lost 5 bases to trimming and J lost 4 bases, with 11 bases between them. CDR3 in amino acids: CASSHNRAYGYTF. The CDR3 bases are TGTGCCAGCAGCCATAACAGGGCCTATGGCTACACCTTC.

The chain recombines TRBV29-1 with TRBJ1-1; weak D call: TRBD1 (5 bases). Germline values: CDR1 SQVTM, CDR2 ANQGSEA. The CDR3 covers 14 residues. Between the trimmed V and J ends, which lost 3 bases and 7 bases, there was a span of 18 bases. CDR3 sequence: CSVDRGPLSDEAFF. CDR3 in DNA: TGCAGCGTTGATCGGGGCCCCCTAAGTGATGAAGCTTTCTTT.

V is TRBV18 and J is TRBJ2-1; TRBD2 matches 8 bases. Trimming cost V 6 bases and J 3 bases; bases outside gene matches: 10. CDR1 is KGHSH, CDR2 LQKENI, per germline. CDR3 size: 16 residues. CDR3 DNA: TGTGCCAGCTCCCGAATAGCGGGATCTAACTACAATGAGCAGTTCTTC. This codes for CASSRIAGSNYNEQFF.